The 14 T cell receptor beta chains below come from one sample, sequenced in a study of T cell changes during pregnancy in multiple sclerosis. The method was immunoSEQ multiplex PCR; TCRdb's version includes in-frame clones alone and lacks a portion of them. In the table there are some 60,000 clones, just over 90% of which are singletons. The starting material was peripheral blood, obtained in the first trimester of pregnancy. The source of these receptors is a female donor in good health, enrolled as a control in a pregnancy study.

The CDR3 loop reads CAGTTGANTEAFF. CDR3 nucleotides: TGTGCCGGAACGACAGGGGCCAACACTGAAGCTTTCTTT. This rearrangement joins TRBV30 to TRBJ1-1, with TRBD1 matching over 8 bases. The germline CDR1 and CDR2 sequences are GTSNPN and SVGIG (reference sequence). This CDR3 is built from 13 residues. The V segment lost 8 bases and the J segment 2 bases; nucleotides outside the gene matches: 7.

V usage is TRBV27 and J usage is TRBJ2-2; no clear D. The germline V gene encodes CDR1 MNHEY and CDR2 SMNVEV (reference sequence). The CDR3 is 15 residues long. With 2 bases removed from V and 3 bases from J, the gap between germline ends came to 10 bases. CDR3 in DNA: TGTGCCAGCAGTTTAGGCGGCGCGGACACCGGGGAGCTGTTTTTT. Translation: CASSLGGADTGELFF.

This CDR3 reads CATSRSHEGALGSGANVLTF. CDR3 sequence (DNA): TGTGCCACCAGCAGGAGCCACGAGGGAGCTCTCGGGTCTGGGGCCAACGTCCTGACTTTC. The rearrangement links TRBV15 to TRBJ2-6; tentative D call: TRBD2 (5 bases). Deletions cut 3 bases from V and 1 base from J, with 22 bases between. Germline loops: CDR1 LNHNV, CDR2 YYDKDF (reference sequence). This CDR3 contains 20 residues.

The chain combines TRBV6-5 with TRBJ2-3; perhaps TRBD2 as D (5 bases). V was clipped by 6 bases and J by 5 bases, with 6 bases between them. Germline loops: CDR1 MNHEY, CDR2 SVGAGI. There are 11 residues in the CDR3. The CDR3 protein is CASSRGDTQYF. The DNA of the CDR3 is TGTGCCAGCAGCCGGGGAGATACGCAGTATTTT.

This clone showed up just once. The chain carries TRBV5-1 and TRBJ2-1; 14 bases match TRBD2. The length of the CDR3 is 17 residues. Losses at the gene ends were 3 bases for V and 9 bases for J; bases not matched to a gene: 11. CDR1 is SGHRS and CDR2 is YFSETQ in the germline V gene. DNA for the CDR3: TGCGCCAGCAGCTCCGGACTAGCGGGGGGTGGTGACGGTGAGCAGTTCTTC. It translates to CASSSGLAGGGDGEQFF.

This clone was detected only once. The CDR3 DNA is TGTGCCAGCAGTCCCTACCAGGGGGCGGACGAGCAGTACTTC. Its translation: CASSPYQGADEQYF. The chain links TRBV6-6 to TRBJ2-7, with TRBD1 matching 8 bases. Unmatched junction bases numbered 8, after V lost 5 bases and J lost 5 bases. The CDR3 extends over 14 amino acids. Germline assignment: CDR1 MNHNY and CDR2 SVGAGI (reference sequence).

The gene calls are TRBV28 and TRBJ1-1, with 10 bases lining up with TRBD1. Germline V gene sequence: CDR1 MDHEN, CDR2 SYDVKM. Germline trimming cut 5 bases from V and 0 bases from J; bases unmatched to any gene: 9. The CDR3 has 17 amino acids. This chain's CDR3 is CASSPPGTGDLNTEAFF. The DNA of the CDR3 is TGTGCCAGCAGTCCACCCGGGACAGGGGACTTGAACACTGAAGCTTTCTTT.

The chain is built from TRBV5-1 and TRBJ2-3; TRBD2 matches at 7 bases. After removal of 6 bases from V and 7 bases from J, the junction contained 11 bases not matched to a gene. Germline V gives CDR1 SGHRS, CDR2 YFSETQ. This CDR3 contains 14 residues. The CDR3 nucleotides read TGCGCCAGCACCCTCGCCAGCGGGGTGAATACGCAGTATTTT. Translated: CASTLASGVNTQYF.

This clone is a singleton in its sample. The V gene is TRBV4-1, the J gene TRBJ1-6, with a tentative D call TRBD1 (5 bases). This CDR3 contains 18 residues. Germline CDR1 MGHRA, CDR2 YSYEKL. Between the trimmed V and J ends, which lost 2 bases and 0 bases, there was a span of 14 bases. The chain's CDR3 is CASSQMDMGFSYNSPLHF. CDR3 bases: TGCGCCAGCAGCCAAATGGACATGGGTTTCTCCTATAATTCACCCCTCCACTTT.

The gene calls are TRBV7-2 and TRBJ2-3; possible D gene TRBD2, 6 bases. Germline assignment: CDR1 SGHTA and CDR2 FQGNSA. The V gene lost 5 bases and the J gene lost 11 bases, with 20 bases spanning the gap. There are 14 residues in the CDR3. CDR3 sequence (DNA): TGTGCCAGCAGCATATGGGAAGCCTTGGGGGGGCAGTATTTT. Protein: CASSIWEALGGQYF. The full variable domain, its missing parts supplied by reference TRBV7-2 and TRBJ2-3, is GAGVSQSPSNKVTEKGKDVELRCDPISGHTALYWYRQSLGQGLEFLIYFQGNSAPDKSGLPSDRFSAERTGGSVSTLTIQRTQQEDSAVYLCASSIWEALGGQYFGPGTRLTVL.

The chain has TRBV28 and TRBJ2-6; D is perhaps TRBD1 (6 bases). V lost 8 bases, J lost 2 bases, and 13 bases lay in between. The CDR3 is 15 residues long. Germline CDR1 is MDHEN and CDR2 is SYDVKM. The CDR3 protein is CASGLTGAGANVLTF. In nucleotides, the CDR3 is TGTGCCAGCGGACTGACAGGTGCTGGGGCCAACGTCCTGACTTTC.

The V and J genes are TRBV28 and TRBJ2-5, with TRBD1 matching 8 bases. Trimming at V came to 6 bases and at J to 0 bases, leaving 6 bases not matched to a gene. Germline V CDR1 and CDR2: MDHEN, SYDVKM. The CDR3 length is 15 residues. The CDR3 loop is CASSPGTGYQETQYF. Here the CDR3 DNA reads TGTGCCAGCAGCCCCGGGACAGGTTACCAAGAGACCCAGTACTTC.

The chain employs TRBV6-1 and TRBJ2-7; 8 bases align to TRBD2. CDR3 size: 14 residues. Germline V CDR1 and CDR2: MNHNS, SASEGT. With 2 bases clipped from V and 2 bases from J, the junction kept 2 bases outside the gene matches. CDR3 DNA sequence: TGTGCCAGCAGTGAATTTAGCGGGACCTACGAGCAGTACTTC. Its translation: CASSEFSGTYEQYF.

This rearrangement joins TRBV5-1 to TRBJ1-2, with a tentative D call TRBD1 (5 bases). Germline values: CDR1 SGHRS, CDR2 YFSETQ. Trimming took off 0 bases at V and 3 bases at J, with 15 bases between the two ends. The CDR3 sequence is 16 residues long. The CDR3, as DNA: TGCGCCAGCAGCTTGGCCCGAGTTGGGGCTGACTATGGCTACACCTTC. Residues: CASSLARVGADYGYTF.